This entry lists 10 T cell receptor beta chains sequenced from one sample in a study of response to subunit inactivated influenza vaccine. TCRdb called the RT-PCR reads again in MiXCR, with one record for every CDR3 protein. The sample lists some 550,000 distinct CDR3 sequences; around 21% were seen once. The same data also contributed to another study, on T cells expressing NK-cell markers. As that study records: Beta-chain TCR cDNA was generated via 5'RACE template switching with UMIs.

This sample comprised CD4+ T cells sorted from PBMCs, obtained roughly 12 days after vaccination. These receptors all come from a man aged 50-59 years who received an inactivated influenza vaccine.

The sample holds many counts of this clonotype. This rearrangement joins TRBV10-3 to TRBJ2-2, with 8 bases identical to TRBD1. The CDR3 length is 17 residues. Germline lookup yields CDR1 ENHRY and CDR2 SYGVKD. After removal of 3 bases from V and 2 bases from J, the junction contained 8 bases not matched to a gene. This CDR3 is CAISESSGGANTGELFF. CDR3 coding DNA: TGTGCCATCAGTGAAAGCTCAGGGGGCGCAAACACCGGGGAGCTGTTTTTT.

This clonotype has just a few counts. This sequence joins TRBV11-2 and TRBJ2-1; 8 positions match TRBD1. Unmatched junction bases numbered 8, after V lost 4 bases and J lost 0 bases. The CDR3 runs 17 residues. Germline V lookup: CDR1 SGHAT, CDR2 FQNNGV. The CDR3 DNA is TGTGCCAGCAGCTATGGACAGGGAGTTTACTCCTACAATGAGCAGTTCTTC. Translated, it gives CASSYGQGVYSYNEQFF.

The rearrangement links TRBV5-1 to TRBJ2-1; D is undetermined. V was trimmed by 2 bases and J by 0 bases, leaving 12 bases between them. This CDR3 comprises 16 residues. Germline values: CDR1 SGHRS, CDR2 YFSETQ. The CDR3 DNA is TGCGCCAGCAGCTTCCAAGAGCGTAGCTCCTACAATGAGCAGTTCTTC. Translated: CASSFQERSSYNEQFF. Supplemented by reference TRBV5-1 and TRBJ2-1, the full variable domain reads KAGVTQTPRYLIKTRGQQVTLSCSPISGHRSVSWYQQTPGQGLQFLFEYFSETQRNKGNFPGRFSGRQFSNSRSEMNVSTLELGDSALYLCASSFQERSSYNEQFFGPGTRLTVL.

The genes are TRBV20-1 and TRBJ2-7, with D unclear. V was shortened by 0 bases and J by 9 bases, with 9 bases between the two germline ends. Germline-derived CDR1 and CDR2 are DFQATT and SNEGSKA (reference sequence). The CDR3 runs 11 residues. This chain's CDR3 is CSARDRHGQYF. CDR3 sequence (DNA): TGCAGTGCTAGAGACAGACACGGGCAGTACTTC.

This chain links TRBV20-1 with TRBJ2-7; no clear D gene. The CDR3 has 14 amino acids. V dropped 5 bases and J dropped 0 bases, with 14 bases sitting between them. In germline, CDR1 is DFQATT, CDR2 SNEGSKA (reference sequence). DNA of the CDR3: TGCAGTGCTTTCCGGCAGAGGAGCTCCTACGAGCAGTACTTC. This encodes CSAFRQRSSYEQYF.

The CDR3 loop reads CSVAGGTSGRNEQYF. CDR3 coding DNA: TGCAGCGTTGCAGGGGGGACTAGCGGGAGAAACGAGCAGTACTTC. The genes are TRBV29-1 and TRBJ2-7, with 14 bases lining up with TRBD2. Germline values: CDR1 SQVTM, CDR2 ANQGSEA. The CDR3 has 15 amino acids. Trimming at V came to 4 bases and at J to 5 bases, leaving 7 bases not matched to a gene.

The chain combines TRBV29-1 with TRBJ2-3, with D maybe TRBD2 (6 bases). This CDR3 contains 14 residues. V lost 4 bases, J lost 1 base, and 12 bases lay in between. In germline, CDR1 is SQVTM, CDR2 ANQGSEA. CDR3 sequence reads: CSVAPTRGTDTQYF. Written as DNA, the CDR3 is TGCAGCGTTGCCCCGACTAGGGGCACAGATACGCAGTATTTT.

This clonotype has just a few counts. The chain couples TRBV12-3 or TRBV12-4 to TRBJ2-7; TRBD1 might be the D (5 bases). This CDR3 comprises 14 residues. V was cut by 0 bases and J by 7 bases, with 13 bases left in between. The CDR3 loop reads CASSLALGAKEQYF. CDR3 coding DNA: TGTGCCAGCAGTTTAGCGCTAGGGGCCAAGGAGCAGTACTTC.

The chain uses TRBV2 and TRBJ2-3, with D maybe TRBD2 (6 bases). The ends were cut back, 1 base at V and 2 bases at J, with 13 bases in the middle. CDR1 and CDR2 (germline): SNHLY, FYNNEI. The CDR3 spans 16 residues. CDR3 DNA sequence: TGTGCCAGCAGTGAAGGGGCTAGCGCCAACACAGATACGCAGTATTTT. It specifies CASSEGASANTDTQYF. The entire variable domain, with the rest obtained from reference TRBV2 and TRBJ2-3, is as follows: EPEVTQTPSHQVTQMGQEVILRCVPISNHLYFYWYRQILGQKVEFLVSFYNNEISEKSEIFDDQFSVERPDGSNFTLKIRSTKLEDSAMYFCASSEGASANTDTQYFGPGTRLTVL.

This clonotype was found many times. The chain links TRBV29-1 to TRBJ2-1, with D unclear. CDR3 length: 12 residues. The V gene's germline CDR1 is SQVTM and CDR2 ANQGSEA. Trimming removed 4 bases at V and 5 bases at J, with 9 bases between. CDR3 DNA sequence: TGCAGCGTTGCGCGAATCAACAATGAGCAGTTCTTC. This encodes CSVARINNEQFF.